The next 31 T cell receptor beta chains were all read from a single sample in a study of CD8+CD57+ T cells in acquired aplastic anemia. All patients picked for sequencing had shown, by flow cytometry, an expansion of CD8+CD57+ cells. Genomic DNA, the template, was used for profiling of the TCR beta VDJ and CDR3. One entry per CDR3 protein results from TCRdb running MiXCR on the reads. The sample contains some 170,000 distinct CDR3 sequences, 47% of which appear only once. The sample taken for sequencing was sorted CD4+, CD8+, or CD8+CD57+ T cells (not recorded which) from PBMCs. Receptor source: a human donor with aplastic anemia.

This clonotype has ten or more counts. CDR3 DNA: TGTGCCACGAGCCCCGACCTAGGGTACGAGCAGTACTTC. This codes for CATSPDLGYEQYF. The chain joins TRBV15 to TRBJ2-7; D unresolved. This CDR3 is 13 amino acids long. V shed 9 bases and J shed 4 bases, with 16 bases lying between them. Germline V CDR1 and CDR2: LNHNV, YYDKDF (reference sequence).

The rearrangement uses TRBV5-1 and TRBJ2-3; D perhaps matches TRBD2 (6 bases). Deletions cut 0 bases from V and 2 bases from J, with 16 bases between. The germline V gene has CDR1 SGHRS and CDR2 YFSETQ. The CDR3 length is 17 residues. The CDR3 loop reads CASSLGPRGGVTDTQYF. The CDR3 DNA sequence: TGCGCCAGCAGCTTGGGGCCCCGAGGAGGGGTCACAGATACGCAGTATTTT. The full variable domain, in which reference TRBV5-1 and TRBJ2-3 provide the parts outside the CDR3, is KAGVTQTPRYLIKTRGQQVTLSCSPISGHRSVSWYQQTPGQGLQFLFEYFSETQRNKGNFPGRFSGRQFSNSRSEMNVSTLELGDSALYLCASSLGPRGGVTDTQYFGPGTRLTVL.

The CDR3 coding sequence is TGTGCCATTACGGAAGGGGGCTACACTGAAGCTTTCTTT. As protein: CAITEGGYTEAFF. The V gene is TRBV2, the J gene TRBJ1-1; 7 nucleotides align to TRBD1. This CDR3 has 13 residues. Germline lookup yields CDR1 SNHLY and CDR2 FYNNEI. V dropped 10 bases and J dropped 3; count of bases not matched to a gene: 8.

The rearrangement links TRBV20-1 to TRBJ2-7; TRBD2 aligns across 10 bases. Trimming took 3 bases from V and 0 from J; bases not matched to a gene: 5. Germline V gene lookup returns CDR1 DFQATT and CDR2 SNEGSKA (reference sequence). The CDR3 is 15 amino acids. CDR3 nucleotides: TGCAGTGCTAGCTCTAGCGGGGGCAGCTCCTACGAGCAGTACTTC. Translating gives CSASSSGGSSYEQYF.

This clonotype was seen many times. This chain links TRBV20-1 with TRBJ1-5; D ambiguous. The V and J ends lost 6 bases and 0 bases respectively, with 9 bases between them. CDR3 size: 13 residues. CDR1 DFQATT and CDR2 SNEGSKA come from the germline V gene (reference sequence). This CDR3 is CSAVDFSNQPQHF. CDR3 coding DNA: TGCAGTGCCGTGGACTTTAGCAATCAGCCCCAGCATTTT.

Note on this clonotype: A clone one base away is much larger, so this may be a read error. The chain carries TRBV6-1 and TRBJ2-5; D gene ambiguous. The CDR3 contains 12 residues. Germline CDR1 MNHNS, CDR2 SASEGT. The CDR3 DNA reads TGTGCCGGCAGTGAAAGACAAGAGACCCAGTACTTC. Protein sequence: CAGSERQETQYF.

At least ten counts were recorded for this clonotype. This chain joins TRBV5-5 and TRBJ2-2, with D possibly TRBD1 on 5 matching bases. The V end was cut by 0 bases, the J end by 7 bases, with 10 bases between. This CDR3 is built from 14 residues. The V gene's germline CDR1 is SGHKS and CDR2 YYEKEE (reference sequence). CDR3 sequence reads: CASSLGGANGELFF. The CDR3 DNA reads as TGTGCCAGCAGCTTGGGGGGCGCGAACGGGGAGCTGTTTTTT.

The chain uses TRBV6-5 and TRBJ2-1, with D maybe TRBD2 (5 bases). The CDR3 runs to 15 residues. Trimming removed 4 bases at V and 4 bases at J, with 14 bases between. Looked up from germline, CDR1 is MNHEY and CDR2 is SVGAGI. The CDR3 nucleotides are TGTGCCAGCAGTTCGACACAACGGGGTTACAATGAGCAGTTCTTC. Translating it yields CASSSTQRGYNEQFF.

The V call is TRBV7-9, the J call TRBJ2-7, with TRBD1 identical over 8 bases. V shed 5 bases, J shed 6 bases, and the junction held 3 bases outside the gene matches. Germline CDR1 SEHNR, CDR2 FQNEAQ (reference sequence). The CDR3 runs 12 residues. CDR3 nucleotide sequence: TGTGCCAGCAGCGACAGGGGAGGCGAGCAGTACTTC. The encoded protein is CASSDRGGEQYF.

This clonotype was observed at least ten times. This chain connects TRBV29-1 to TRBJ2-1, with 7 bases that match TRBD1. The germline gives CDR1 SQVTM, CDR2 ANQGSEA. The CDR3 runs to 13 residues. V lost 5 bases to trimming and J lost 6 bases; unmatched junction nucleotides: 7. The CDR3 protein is CSVPLTGFNEQFF. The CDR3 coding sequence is TGCAGCGTTCCTTTGACAGGGTTCAATGAGCAGTTCTTC.

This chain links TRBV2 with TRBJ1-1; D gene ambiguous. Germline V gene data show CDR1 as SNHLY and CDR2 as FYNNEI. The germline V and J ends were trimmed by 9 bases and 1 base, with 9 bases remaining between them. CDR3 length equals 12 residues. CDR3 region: CASLRTNTEAFF. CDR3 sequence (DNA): TGTGCCAGTCTTAGAACGAACACTGAAGCTTTCTTT.

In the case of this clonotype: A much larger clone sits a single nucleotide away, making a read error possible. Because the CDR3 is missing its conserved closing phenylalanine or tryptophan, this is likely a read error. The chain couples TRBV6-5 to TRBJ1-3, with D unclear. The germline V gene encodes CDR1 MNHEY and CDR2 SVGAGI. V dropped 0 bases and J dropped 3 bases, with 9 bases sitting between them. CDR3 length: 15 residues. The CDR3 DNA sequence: TGTGCCAGCAGTTACTCGATTATGAGTGGAAACACCATATATCTT. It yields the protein CASSYSIMSGNTIYL.

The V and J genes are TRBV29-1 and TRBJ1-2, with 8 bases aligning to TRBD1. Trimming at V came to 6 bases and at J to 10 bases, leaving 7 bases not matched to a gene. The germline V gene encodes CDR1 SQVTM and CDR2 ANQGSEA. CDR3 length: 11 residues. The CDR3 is CSVGGQGVYTF. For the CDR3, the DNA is TGCAGCGTCGGAGGACAGGGAGTCTACACCTTC. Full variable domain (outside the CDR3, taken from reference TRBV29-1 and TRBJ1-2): SAVISQKPSRDICQRGTSLTIQCQVDSQVTMMFWYRQQPGQSLTLIATANQGSEATYESGFVIDKFPISRPNLTFSTLTVSNMSPEDSSIYLCSVGGQGVYTFGSGTRLTVV.

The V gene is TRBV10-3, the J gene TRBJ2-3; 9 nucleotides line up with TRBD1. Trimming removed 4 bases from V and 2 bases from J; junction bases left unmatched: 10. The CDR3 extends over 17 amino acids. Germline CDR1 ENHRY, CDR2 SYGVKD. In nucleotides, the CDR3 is TGTGCCATCAGTGGGGGTTGGACAGGGGAGATCACAGATACGCAGTATTTT. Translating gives CAISGGWTGEITDTQYF.

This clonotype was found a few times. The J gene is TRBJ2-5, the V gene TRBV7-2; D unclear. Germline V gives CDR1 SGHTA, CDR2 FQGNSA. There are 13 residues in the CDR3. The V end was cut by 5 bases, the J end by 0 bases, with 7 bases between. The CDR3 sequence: CASSQRYQETQYF. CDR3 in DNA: TGTGCCAGCAGCCAGCGTTACCAAGAGACCCAGTACTTC.

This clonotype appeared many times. CDR3 region: CASSVATGTKGNTIYF. The DNA of the CDR3 is TGTGCCAGCAGCGTGGCGACAGGGACGAAGGGAAACACCATATATTTT. The genes are TRBV9 and TRBJ1-3; TRBD1 aligns across 7 bases. CDR3 length: 16 residues. Germline CDR1 is SGDLS and CDR2 is YYNGEE. J was trimmed by 4 bases and V by 2 bases; bases with no gene match: 9.

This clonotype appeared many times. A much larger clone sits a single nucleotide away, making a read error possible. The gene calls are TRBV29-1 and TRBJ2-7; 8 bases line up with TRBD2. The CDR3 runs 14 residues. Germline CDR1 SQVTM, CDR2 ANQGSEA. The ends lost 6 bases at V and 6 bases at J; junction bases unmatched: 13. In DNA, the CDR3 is TGCAGCGTCGGGGGGGGCGGGGGAGGCTGCGAGCAGTACTTC. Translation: CSVGGGGGGCEQYF.

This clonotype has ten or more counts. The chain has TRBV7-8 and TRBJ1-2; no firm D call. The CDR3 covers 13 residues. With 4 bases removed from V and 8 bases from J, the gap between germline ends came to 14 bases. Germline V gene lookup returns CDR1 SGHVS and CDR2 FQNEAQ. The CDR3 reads CASSSRVGIGYTF. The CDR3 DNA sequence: TGTGCCAGCAGCTCCCGGGTGGGAATAGGCTACACCTTC.

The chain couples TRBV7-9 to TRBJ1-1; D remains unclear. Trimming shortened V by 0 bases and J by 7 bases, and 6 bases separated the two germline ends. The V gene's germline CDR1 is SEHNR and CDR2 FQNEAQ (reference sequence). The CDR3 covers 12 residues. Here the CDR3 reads CASSLADGEAFF. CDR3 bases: TGTGCCAGCAGCTTAGCCGACGGTGAAGCTTTCTTT.

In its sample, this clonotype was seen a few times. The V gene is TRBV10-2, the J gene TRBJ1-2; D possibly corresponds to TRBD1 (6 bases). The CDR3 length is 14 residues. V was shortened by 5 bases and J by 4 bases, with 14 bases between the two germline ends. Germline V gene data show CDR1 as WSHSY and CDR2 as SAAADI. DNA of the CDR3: TGCGCCAGCAGTACGGCAGGGGAAATCTATGGCTACACCTTC. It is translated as CASSTAGEIYGYTF.

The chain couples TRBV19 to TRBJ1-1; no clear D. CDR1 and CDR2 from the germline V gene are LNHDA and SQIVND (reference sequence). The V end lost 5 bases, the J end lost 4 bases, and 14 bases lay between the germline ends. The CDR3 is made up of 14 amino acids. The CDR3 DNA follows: TGTGCCAGTAGTGTGGACCCTAGAGTCACTGAAGCTTTCTTT. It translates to CASSVDPRVTEAFF.

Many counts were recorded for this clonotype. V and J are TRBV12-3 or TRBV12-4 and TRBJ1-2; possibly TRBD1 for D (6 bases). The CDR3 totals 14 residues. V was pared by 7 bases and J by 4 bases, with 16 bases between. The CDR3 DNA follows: TGTGCCAGCACATGGGCGGGGGGCGGCTATGGCTACACCTTC. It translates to CASTWAGGGYGYTF.

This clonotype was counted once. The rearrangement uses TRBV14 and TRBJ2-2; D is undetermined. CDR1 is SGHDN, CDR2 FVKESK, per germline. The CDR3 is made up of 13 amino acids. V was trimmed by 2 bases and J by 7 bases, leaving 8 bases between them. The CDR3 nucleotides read TGTGCCAGCAGCCAACACGACCTCGGGGAGCTGTTTTTT. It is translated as CASSQHDLGELFF.

In DNA, the CDR3 is TGTGCCAGCAGCTCCGACCCCACCTACGAGCAGTACTTC. Amino acid sequence: CASSSDPTYEQYF. The V and J genes are TRBV7-8 and TRBJ2-7; D unclear. Germline values: CDR1 SGHVS, CDR2 FQNEAQ. This CDR3 comprises 13 residues. V shed 4 bases and J shed 2 bases, with 9 bases lying between them.

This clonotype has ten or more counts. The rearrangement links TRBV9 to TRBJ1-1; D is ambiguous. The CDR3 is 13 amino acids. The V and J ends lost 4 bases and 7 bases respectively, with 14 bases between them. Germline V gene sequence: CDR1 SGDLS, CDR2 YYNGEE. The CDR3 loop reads CASSSQIGVEAFF. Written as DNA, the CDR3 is TGTGCCAGCAGCTCACAAATCGGGGTTGAAGCTTTCTTT. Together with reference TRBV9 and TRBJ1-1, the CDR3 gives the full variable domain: DSGVTQTPKHLITATGQRVTLRCSPRSGDLSVYWYQQSLDQGLQFLIQYYNGEERAKGNILERFSAQQFPDLHSELNLSSLELGDSALYFCASSSQIGVEAFFGQGTRLTVV.

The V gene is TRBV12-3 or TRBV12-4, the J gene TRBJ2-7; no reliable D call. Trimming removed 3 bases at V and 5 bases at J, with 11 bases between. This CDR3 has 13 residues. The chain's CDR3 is CASSLGRPHEQYF. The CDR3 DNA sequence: TGTGCCAGCAGTTTGGGCCGACCCCACGAGCAGTACTTC.

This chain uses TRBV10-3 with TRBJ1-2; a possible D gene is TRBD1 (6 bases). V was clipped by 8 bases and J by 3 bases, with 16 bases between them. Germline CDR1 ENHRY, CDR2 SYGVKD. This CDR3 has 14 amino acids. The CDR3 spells CAIGRGVSDYGYTF. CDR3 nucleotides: TGTGCCATCGGCAGGGGAGTGAGTGACTATGGCTACACCTTC.

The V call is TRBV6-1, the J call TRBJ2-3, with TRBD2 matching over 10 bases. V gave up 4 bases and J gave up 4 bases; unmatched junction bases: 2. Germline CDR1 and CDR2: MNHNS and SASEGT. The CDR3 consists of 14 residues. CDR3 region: CASSGLAGADTQYF. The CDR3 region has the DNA TGTGCCAGCAGTGGACTAGCGGGTGCAGATACGCAGTATTTT.

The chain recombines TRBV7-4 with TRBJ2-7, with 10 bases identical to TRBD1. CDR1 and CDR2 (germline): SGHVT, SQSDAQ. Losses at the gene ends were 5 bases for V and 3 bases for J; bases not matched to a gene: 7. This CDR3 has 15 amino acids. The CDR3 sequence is CASSPRDRGGYEQYF. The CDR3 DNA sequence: TGTGCCAGCAGCCCTCGGGACAGGGGAGGCTACGAGCAGTACTTC.

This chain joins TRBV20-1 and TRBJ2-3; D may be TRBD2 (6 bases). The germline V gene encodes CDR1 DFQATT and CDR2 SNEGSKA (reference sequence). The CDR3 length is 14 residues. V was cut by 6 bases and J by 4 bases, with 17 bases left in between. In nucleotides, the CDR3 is TGCAGTGCCACGCTCGGCGGGACTGCAGATACGCAGTATTTT. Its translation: CSATLGGTADTQYF.

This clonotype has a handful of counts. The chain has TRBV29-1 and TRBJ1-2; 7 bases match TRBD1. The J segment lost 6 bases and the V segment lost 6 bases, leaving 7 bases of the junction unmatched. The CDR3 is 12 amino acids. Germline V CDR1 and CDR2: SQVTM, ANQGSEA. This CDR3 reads CSVGDRANGYTF. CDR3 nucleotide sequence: TGCAGCGTGGGGGACAGAGCAAATGGCTACACCTTC.